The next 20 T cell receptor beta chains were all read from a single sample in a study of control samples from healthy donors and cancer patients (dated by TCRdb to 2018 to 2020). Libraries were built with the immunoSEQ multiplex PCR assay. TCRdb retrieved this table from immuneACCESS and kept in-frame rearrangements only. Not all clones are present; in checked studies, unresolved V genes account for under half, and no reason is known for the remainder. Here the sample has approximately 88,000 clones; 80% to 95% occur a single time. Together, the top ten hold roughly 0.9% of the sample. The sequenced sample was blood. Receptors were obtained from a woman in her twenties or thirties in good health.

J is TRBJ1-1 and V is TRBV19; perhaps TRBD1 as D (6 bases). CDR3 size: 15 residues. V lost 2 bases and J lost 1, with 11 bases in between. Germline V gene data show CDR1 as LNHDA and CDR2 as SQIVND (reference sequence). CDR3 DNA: TGTGCCAGTAGTATATCCAGGGGAGAGAACACTGAAGCTTTCTTT. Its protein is CASSISRGENTEAFF.

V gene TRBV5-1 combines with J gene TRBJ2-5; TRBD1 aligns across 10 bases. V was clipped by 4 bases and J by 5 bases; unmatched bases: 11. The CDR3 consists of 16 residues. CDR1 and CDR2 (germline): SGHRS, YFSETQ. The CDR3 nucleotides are TGCGCCAGCAGCCACGGGACAGGGGTTGGTCCCGAGACCCAGTACTTC. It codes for CASSHGTGVGPETQYF.

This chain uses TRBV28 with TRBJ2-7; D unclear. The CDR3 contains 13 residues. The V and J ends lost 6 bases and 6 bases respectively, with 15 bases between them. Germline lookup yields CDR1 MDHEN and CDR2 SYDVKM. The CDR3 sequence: CASSEESVREQYF. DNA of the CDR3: TGTGCCAGCAGCGAAGAATCTGTGCGCGAGCAGTACTTC.

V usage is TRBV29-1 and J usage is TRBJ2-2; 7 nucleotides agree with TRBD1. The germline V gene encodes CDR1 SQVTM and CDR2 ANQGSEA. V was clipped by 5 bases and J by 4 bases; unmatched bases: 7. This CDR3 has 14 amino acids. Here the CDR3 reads CSVLDRAFTGELFF. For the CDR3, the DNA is TGCAGCGTTCTCGACAGGGCTTTCACCGGGGAGCTGTTTTTT.

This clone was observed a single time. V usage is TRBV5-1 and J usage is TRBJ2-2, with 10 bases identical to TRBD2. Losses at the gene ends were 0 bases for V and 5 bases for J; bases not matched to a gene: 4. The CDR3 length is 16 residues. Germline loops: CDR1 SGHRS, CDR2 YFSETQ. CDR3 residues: CASSLAASGSTGELFF. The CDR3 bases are TGCGCCAGCAGCTTGGCTGCTAGCGGGAGTACCGGGGAGCTGTTTTTT. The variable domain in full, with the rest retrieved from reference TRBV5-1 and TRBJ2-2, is KAGVTQTPRYLIKTRGQQVTLSCSPISGHRSVSWYQQTPGQGLQFLFEYFSETQRNKGNFPGRFSGRQFSNSRSEMNVSTLELGDSALYLCASSLAASGSTGELFFGEGSRLTVL.

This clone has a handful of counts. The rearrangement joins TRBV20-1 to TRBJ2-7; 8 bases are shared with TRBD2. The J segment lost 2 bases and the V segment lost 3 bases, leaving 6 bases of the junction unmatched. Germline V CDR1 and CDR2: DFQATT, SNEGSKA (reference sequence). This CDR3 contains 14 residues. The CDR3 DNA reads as TGCAGTGCTAGTAGCGGGACACCCCCCTACGAGCAGTACTTC. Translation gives CSASSGTPPYEQYF.

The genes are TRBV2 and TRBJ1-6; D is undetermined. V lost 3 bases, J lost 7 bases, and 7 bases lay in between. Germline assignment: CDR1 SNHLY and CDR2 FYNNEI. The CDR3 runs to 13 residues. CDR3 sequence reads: CASSDNGNSPLHF. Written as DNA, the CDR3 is TGTGCCAGCAGTGATAACGGCAATTCACCCCTCCACTTT.

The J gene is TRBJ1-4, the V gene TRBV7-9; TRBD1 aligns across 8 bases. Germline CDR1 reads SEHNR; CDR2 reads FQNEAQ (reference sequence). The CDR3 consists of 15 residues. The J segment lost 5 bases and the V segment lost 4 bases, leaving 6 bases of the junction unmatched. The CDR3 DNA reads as TGTGCCAGCAGCTCGTGGACAGGGAAGAATGAAAAACTGTTTTTT. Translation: CASSSWTGKNEKLFF.

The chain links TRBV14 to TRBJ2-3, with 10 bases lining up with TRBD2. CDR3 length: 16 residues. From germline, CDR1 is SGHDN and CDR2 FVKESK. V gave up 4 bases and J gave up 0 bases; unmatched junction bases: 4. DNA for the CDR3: TGTGCCAGCAGCCCGCTAGCGGGAGTTAGCACAGATACGCAGTATTTT. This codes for CASSPLAGVSTDTQYF.

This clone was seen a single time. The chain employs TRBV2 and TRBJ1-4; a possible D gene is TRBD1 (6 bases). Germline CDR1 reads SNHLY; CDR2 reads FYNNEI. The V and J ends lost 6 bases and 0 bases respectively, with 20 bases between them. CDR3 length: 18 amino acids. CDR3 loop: CASRKHTGILATNEKLFF. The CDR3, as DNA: TGTGCCAGCAGGAAACACACAGGGATACTTGCAACTAATGAAAAACTGTTTTTT.

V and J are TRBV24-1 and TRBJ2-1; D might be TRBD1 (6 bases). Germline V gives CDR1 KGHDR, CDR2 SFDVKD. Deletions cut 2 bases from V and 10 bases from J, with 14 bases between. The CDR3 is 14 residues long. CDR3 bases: TGTGCCACCAGTGATTCGGGACAAGTAGGCGAGCAGTTCTTC. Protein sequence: CATSDSGQVGEQFF.

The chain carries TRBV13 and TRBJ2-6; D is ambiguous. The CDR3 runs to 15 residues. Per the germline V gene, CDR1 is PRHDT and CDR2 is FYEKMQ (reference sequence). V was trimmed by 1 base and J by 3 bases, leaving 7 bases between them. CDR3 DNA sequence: TGTGCCAGCAGCTTAGCCGTAAGTGGGGCCAACGTCCTGACTTTC. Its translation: CASSLAVSGANVLTF.

CDR3 nucleotide sequence: TGTGCCAGCAGCGAAGGAGGCCTGCCTTATCAGCCCCAGCATTTT. It translates to CASSEGGLPYQPQHF. The gene calls are TRBV9 and TRBJ1-5; no firm D call. Per germline, CDR1 SGDLS and CDR2 YYNGEE. The length of the CDR3 is 15 residues. The V and J ends lost 3 bases and 5 bases respectively, with 15 bases between them.

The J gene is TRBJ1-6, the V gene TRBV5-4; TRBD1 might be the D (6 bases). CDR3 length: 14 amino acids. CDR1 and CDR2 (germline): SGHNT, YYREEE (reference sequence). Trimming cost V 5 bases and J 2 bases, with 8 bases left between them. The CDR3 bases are TGTGCCAGCAGACAGGGTCCCTATAATTCACCCCTCCACTTT. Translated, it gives CASRQGPYNSPLHF.

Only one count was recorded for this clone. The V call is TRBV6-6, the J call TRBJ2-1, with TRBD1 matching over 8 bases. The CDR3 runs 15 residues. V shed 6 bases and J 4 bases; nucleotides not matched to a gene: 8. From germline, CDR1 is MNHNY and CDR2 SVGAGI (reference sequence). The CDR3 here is CASSSGTGGYNEQFF. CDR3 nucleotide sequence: TGTGCCAGCAGCTCTGGGACAGGAGGGTACAATGAGCAGTTCTTC.

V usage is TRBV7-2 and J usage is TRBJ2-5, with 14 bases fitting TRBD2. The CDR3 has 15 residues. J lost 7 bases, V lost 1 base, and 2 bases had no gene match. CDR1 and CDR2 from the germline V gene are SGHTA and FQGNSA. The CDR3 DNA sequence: TGTGCCAGCAGCTTAGATGGACTAGCGGGAGGGACCCAGTACTTC. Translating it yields CASSLDGLAGGTQYF.

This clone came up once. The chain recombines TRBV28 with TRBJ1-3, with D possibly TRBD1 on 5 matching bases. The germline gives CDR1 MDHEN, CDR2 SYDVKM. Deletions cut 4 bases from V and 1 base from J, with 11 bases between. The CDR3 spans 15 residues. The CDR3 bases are TGTGCCAGCAGTTCCTACCCAGGGTCTGGAAACACCATATATTTT. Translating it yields CASSSYPGSGNTIYF.

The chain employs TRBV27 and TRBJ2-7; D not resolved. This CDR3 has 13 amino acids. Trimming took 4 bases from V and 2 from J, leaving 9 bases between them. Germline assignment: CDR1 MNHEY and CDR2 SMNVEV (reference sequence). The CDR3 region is CASSSSDPYEQYF. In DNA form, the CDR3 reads TGTGCCAGCAGTTCCTCAGATCCCTACGAGCAGTACTTC.

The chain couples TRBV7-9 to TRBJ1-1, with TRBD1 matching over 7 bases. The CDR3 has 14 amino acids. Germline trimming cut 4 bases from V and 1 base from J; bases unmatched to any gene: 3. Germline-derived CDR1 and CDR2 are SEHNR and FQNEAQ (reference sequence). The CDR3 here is CASSSKGANTEAFF. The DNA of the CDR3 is TGTGCCAGCAGCTCCAAGGGGGCGAACACTGAAGCTTTCTTT.

This CDR3 is CASSPAWAANEKLFF. DNA of the CDR3: TGTGCCAGCAGCCCTGCTTGGGCAGCAAATGAAAAACTGTTTTTT. The V call is TRBV7-9, the J call TRBJ1-4, with unresolved D. V was pared by 5 bases and J by 5 bases, with 15 bases between. CDR3 length equals 15 residues. Germline values: CDR1 SEHNR, CDR2 FQNEAQ (reference sequence).